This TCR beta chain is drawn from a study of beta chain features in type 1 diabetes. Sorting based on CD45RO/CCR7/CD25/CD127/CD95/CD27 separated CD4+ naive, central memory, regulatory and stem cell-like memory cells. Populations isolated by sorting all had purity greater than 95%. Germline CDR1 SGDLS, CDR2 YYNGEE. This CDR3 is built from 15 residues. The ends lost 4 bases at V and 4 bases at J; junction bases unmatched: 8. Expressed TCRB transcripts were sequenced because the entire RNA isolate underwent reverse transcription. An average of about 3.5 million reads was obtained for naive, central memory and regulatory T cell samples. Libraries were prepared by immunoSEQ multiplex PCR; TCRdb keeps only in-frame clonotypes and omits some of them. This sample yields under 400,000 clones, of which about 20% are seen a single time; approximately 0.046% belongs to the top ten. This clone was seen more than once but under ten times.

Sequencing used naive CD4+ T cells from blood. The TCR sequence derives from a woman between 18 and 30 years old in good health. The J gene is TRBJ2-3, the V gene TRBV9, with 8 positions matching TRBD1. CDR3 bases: TGTGCCAGCAGCACCAGGACAGGGCATGCAGATACGCAGTATTTT. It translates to CASSTRTGHADTQYF.